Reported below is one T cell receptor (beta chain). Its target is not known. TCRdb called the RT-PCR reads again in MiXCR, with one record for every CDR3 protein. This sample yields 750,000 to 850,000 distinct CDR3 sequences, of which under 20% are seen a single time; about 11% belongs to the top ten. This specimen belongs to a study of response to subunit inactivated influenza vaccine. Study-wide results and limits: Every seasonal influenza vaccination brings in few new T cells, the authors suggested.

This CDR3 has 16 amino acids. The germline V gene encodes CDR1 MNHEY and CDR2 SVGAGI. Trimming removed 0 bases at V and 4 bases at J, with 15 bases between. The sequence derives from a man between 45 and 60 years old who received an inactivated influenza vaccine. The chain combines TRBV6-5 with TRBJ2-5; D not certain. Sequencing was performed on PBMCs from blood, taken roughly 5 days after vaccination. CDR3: CASSYSNGNSGETQYF. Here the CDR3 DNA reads TGTGCCAGCAGTTACTCGAATGGCAACTCGGGAGAGACCCAGTACTTC.